The present T cell receptor beta chain was sequenced within a study of T cell responses to AZD1222 COVID-19 vaccine. Trimming cost V 7 bases and J 6 bases, with 16 bases left between them. Germline lookup yields CDR1 MNHEY and CDR2 SMNVEV (reference sequence). There are 14 residues in the CDR3. Findings of the study overall: The donor cohort was predominantly white British with a female majority, and clonal diversity may have been underestimated.

In the case of this clone: Its antigen remains unidentified.

Clones were read by immunoSEQ multiplex PCR, and TCRdb kept only the in-frame ones, dropping some. Of approximately 99,000 clones in the sample, approximately 89% were seen once. The chain has TRBV27 and TRBJ2-1, with D perhaps matching TRBD1 (5 bases). The sequenced sample was peripheral blood, obtained 28 days after the second AZD1222 dose. The sequence was collected from an adult who received the AZD1222 COVID-19 vaccine. The CDR3, as DNA: TGTGCCAGCAAAGGGTCCCCTAGGGGCAATGAGCAGTTCTTC. Its translation is CASKGSPRGNEQFF.